This T cell receptor (beta chain) was sequenced in a study of T cells expressing NK-cell markers. Study-wide findings and caveats: The dominant NKG2C+ clonotypes represented about 1.0-7.5% of CD8+ T cells in over 5 donors.

This CDR3 is 18 amino acids long. CDR1 and CDR2 (germline): SGHDN, FVKESK. TCRdb reworked the 5' RACE reads into one entry per CDR3 protein, no DNA. Across some 500,000 distinct CDR3 sequences, the top ten clones capture 1.4% of the sample. As concerns this clonotype: What it recognizes is unknown.

The rearrangement links TRBV14 to TRBJ2-1. The TCR was taken from a woman aged 45-60 years in good health. The sample consisted of blood T cells: a sorted CD56 or NKG2C T cell subset, CD4+ or CD8+ T cells, or bulk PBMC T cells (not recorded which). The CDR3 spells CASSQDYGFGSSYNEQFF.